The source of this T cell receptor beta chain is a study of response to subunit inactivated influenza vaccine. Whole-study findings and limits: With each seasonal influenza vaccination, the authors suggested, few new T cells are recruited.

This clonotype was counted at least ten times. The target antigen is unknown. Trimming pared 7 bases from V and 0 bases from J, leaving 8 bases between. The germline gives CDR1 SGHRS, CDR2 YFSETQ. The CDR3 sequence is 13 residues long. TCRdb re-derived calls from the RT-PCR reads in MiXCR, one entry per CDR3 protein. Of around 790,000 distinct CDR3 sequences in the sample, around 20% were seen once. This sequence originates from a man aged 50 to 59 who received an inactivated influenza vaccine. V gene TRBV5-1 combines with J gene TRBJ2-1, with D maybe TRBD1 (6 bases). The sample in question was PBMCs from blood, obtained 5 to 6 days after vaccination. Written as DNA, the CDR3 is TGCGCCAGCCGAGGGGGCTCCTACAATGAGCAGTTCTTC. This sequence encodes CASRGGSYNEQFF.